At least ten counts were recorded for the clone carrying this T cell receptor beta chain. Its specificity is unknown. RNA transcripts were the template for amplifying TCR beta CDR3 regions. The HTBI primer set drove a first-round RT-PCR of the TCR CDR3. One entry per CDR3 protein results from TCRdb running MiXCR on the multiplex PCR reads. The repertoire has almost 250,000 distinct CDR3 sequences, roughly 22% of them found once; the top ten carry approximately 35%. Thyroid ultrasound and orbital computed tomography, with clinical symptoms and serum thyroxine and TRAb, informed diagnoses. This sample holds PBMCs from roughly 10 ml fresh peripheral blood. The CDR3 is 14 residues long. Trimming shortened V by 5 bases and J by 0 bases, and 14 bases separated the two germline ends. CDR1 and CDR2 from the germline V gene are SQVTM and ANQGSEA. The record originates from a study of T cells in Graves' hyperthyroidism and ophthalmopathy. General observations from the study: The model anticipated ophthalmopathy a median 6.5 months pre-onset. Blood shared most expanded thyroid clonotypes above 0.001.

The TCR was taken from a woman aged 40 to 49 with Graves' ophthalmopathy. Sequenced input: blood. V and J are TRBV29-1 and TRBJ2-7, with a weak D call TRBD1 (6 bases). The DNA for the CDR3 is TGCAGCGTTCGCCCCCTGGACAGCTCCTACGAGCAGTACTTC. Its translation is CSVRPLDSSYEQYF.